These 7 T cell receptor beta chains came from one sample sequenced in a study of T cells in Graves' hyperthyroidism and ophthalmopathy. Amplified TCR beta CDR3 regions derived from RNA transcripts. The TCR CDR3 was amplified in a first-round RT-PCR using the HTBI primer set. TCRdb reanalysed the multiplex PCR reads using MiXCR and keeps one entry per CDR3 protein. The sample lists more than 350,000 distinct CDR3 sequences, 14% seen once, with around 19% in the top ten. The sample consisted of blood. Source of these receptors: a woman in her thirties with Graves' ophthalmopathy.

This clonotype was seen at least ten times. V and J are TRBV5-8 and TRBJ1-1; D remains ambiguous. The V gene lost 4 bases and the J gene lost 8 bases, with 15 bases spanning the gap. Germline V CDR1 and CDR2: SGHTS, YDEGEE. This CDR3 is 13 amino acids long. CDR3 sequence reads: CASSPREAVEAFF. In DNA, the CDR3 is TGTGCCAGCAGCCCCCGGGAGGCAGTCGAAGCTTTCTTT.

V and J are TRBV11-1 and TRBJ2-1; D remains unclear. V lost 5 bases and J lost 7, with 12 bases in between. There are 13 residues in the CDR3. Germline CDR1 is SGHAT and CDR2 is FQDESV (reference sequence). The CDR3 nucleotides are TGTGCCAGCAGCCCGAGGAATCAAAATGAGCAGTTCTTC. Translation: CASSPRNQNEQFF.

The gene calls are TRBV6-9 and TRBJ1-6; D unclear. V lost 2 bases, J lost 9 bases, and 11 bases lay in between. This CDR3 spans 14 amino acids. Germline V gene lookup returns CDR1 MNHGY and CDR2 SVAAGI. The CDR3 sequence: CASSYGRLLSPLHF. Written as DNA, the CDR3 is TGTGCCAGCAGTTATGGGCGCCTTCTTTCACCCCTCCACTTT.

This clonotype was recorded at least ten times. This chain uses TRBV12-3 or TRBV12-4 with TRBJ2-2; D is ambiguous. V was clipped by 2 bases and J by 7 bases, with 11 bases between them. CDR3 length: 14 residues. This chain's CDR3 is CASSLIAFVGELFF. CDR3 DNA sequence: TGTGCCAGCAGTTTAATAGCTTTCGTCGGGGAGCTGTTTTTT.

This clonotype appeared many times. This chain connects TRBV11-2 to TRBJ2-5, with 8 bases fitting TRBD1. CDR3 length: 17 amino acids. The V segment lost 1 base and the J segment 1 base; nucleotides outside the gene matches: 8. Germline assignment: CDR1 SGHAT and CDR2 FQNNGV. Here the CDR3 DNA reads TGTGCCAGCAGCTTAGCCGGGACAGGAACGACCCAAGAGACCCAGTACTTC. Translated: CASSLAGTGTTQETQYF.

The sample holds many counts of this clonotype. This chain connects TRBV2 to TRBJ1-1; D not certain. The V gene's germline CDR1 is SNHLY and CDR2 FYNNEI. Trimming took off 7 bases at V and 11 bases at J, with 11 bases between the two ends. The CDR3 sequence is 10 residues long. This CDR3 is CASIKGGAFF. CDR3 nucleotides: TGTGCCAGCATTAAGGGAGGGGCTTTCTTT.

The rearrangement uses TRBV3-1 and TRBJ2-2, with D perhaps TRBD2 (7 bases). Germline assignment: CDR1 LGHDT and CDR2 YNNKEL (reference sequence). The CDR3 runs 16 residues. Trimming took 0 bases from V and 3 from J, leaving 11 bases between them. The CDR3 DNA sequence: TGTGCCAGCAGCCAAGAGACGGGGGGCTACACCGGGGAGCTGTTTTTT. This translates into CASSQETGGYTGELFF.